This T cell receptor (beta chain) originates from a study of blood T cells in healthy people across ages. General study findings and limits: Among T cells, TCR beta diversity per million cells dropped roughly linearly as age rose.

Extraction of total RNA produced a minimum of 5 micrograms from each sample. For this clonotype: Its antigen is unknown.

The CDR3 extends over 17 amino acids. Germline V gene lookup returns CDR1 MDHEN and CDR2 SYDVKM. V shed 6 bases, J shed 6 bases, and the junction held 15 bases outside the gene matches. The use of a sample-barcoded 5' primer and a J-beta primer mix characterized a second PCR of roughly 6 to 12 cycles. CDR3-containing paired-end reads numbered at least 3 million in each sample. MiXCR, run by TCRdb on the 5' RACE reads, gives a single entry per CDR3 protein. In the table there are more than 700,000 distinct CDR3 sequences, less than 70% of which are singletons. This TCR derives from a man older than 75 in good health. The rearrangement joins TRBV28 to TRBJ1-2; TRBD1 matches 11 bases. Material: blood. This CDR3 reads CASRPSGTGGSVHGYTF. In DNA, the CDR3 is TGTGCCAGCAGACCTTCCGGGACAGGGGGGAGTGTTCATGGCTACACCTTC.